One and the same sample provided the 23 T cell receptor beta chains below, sequenced in a study of T cell changes during pregnancy in multiple sclerosis. Clones were sequenced by immunoSEQ multiplex PCR, and TCRdb holds only the in-frame ones, with some missing. The sample has some 95,000 clones; 85% to 95% are singletons. The specimen was peripheral blood, collected in the first trimester of pregnancy. The receptors here all came from a female donor with multiple sclerosis, enrolled in a pregnancy study.

The rearrangement links TRBV29-1 to TRBJ1-1; 8 bases line up with TRBD1. The germline gives CDR1 SQVTM, CDR2 ANQGSEA. The J segment lost 0 bases and the V segment lost 5 bases, leaving 11 bases of the junction unmatched. This CDR3 comprises 16 residues. Here the CDR3 DNA reads TGCAGCGTTAACCCCCGACAGGGGCCCTTGAACACTGAAGCTTTCTTT. This translates into CSVNPRQGPLNTEAFF.

The rearrangement links TRBV7-6 to TRBJ2-1; 12 nucleotides line up with TRBD2. Germline trimming cut 5 bases from V and 7 bases from J; bases unmatched to any gene: 6. The CDR3 contains 15 residues. Germline CDR1 and CDR2: SGHVS and FNYEAQ. In DNA, the CDR3 is TGTGCCAGCAGCCTCGGACTAGCGGGATATAATGAGCAGTTCTTC. This encodes CASSLGLAGYNEQFF.

The chain employs TRBV19 and TRBJ2-5, with a tentative D call TRBD1 (5 bases). The germline V and J ends were trimmed by 6 bases and 4 bases, with 12 bases remaining between them. CDR3 length equals 13 residues. Germline CDR1 reads LNHDA; CDR2 reads SQIVND (reference sequence). The DNA for the CDR3 is TGTGCCAGTAGCAAGGGGTCAGGAGAGACCCAGTACTTC. Translating gives CASSKGSGETQYF. The variable domain in full, completed from reference TRBV19 and TRBJ2-5, reads DGGITQSPKYLFRKEGQNVTLSCEQNLNHDAMYWYRQDPGQGLRLIYYSQIVNDFQKGDIAEGYSVSREKKESFPLTVTSAQKNPTAFYLCASSKGSGETQYFGPGTRLLVL.

The rearrangement links TRBV27 to TRBJ2-7, with 8 bases lining up with TRBD2. Germline V gene sequence: CDR1 MNHEY, CDR2 SMNVEV (reference sequence). The CDR3 extends over 13 amino acids. With 9 bases clipped from V and 3 bases from J, the junction kept 7 bases outside the gene matches. This CDR3 is CARAGGDDYEQYF. In nucleotides, the CDR3 is TGTGCCAGGGCGGGGGGAGATGACTACGAGCAGTACTTC.

The chain recombines TRBV28 with TRBJ1-2; D remains unclear. The ends were cut back, 5 bases at V and 4 bases at J, with 14 bases in the middle. Per germline, CDR1 MDHEN and CDR2 SYDVKM. CDR3 size: 14 residues. The CDR3 DNA sequence: TGTGCCAGCAGTCCAACCGGTCGGGGCTATGGCTACACCTTC. This encodes CASSPTGRGYGYTF.

The V and J genes are TRBV28 and TRBJ2-5, with 9 bases identical to TRBD1. The CDR3 has 18 amino acids. Germline CDR1 reads MDHEN; CDR2 reads SYDVKM. V lost 6 bases to trimming and J lost 7 bases; unmatched junction nucleotides: 21. CDR3 residues: CASSYSIGSRQGGWTQYF. Written as DNA, the CDR3 is TGTGCCAGCAGCTACTCCATCGGTTCGCGACAGGGGGGTTGGACCCAGTACTTC. The whole variable domain, remainder taken from reference TRBV28 and TRBJ2-5, is DVKVTQSSRYLVKRTGEKVFLECVQDMDHENMFWYRQDPGLGLRLIYFSYDVKMKEKGDIPEGYSVSREKKERFSLILESASTNQTSMYLCASSYSIGSRQGGWTQYFGPGTRLLVL.

J is TRBJ1-1 and V is TRBV28; perhaps TRBD1 as D (6 bases). Germline-derived CDR1 and CDR2 are MDHEN and SYDVKM. This CDR3 comprises 15 residues. V dropped 4 bases and J dropped 3 bases, with 15 bases sitting between them. The CDR3 coding sequence is TGTGCCAGCAGTTCCTGGAGTGAGGGGGACACTGAAGCTTTCTTT. Its protein product is CASSSWSEGDTEAFF.

The chain couples TRBV5-1 to TRBJ2-7; perhaps TRBD1 as D (5 bases). The CDR3 consists of 12 residues. In germline, CDR1 is SGHRS, CDR2 YFSETQ. The germline V and J ends were trimmed by 7 bases and 1 base, with 9 bases remaining between them. CDR3 DNA: TGCGCCAGCTCAGGGCTATCCTACGAGCAGTACTTC. Its translation is CASSGLSYEQYF. Full variable domain (outside the CDR3, taken from reference TRBV5-1 and TRBJ2-7): KAGVTQTPRYLIKTRGQQVTLSCSPISGHRSVSWYQQTPGQGLQFLFEYFSETQRNKGNFPGRFSGRQFSNSRSEMNVSTLELGDSALYLCASSGLSYEQYFGPGTRLTVT.

This chain joins TRBV6-5 and TRBJ1-5, with TRBD1 identical over 8 bases. The CDR3 length is 15 residues. In germline, CDR1 is MNHEY, CDR2 SVGAGI. The trim removed 4 bases at V and 5 bases at J, leaving 7 bases unmatched. Here the CDR3 reads CASSSETGGYQPQHF. CDR3 nucleotide sequence: TGTGCCAGCAGTTCGGAAACAGGGGGTTATCAGCCCCAGCATTTT.

The chain is built from TRBV14 and TRBJ2-1; 12 nucleotides agree with TRBD2. The CDR3 extends over 15 amino acids. Germline CDR1 SGHDN, CDR2 FVKESK. The ends lost 1 base at V and 5 bases at J; junction bases unmatched: 0. CDR3 amino acids: CASSQGTSGDNEQFF. The CDR3 DNA reads as TGTGCCAGCAGCCAAGGGACTAGCGGGGACAATGAGCAGTTCTTC.

The chain has TRBV10-3 and TRBJ2-1, with TRBD2 matching over 8 bases. The CDR3 extends over 13 amino acids. Germline V gives CDR1 ENHRY, CDR2 SYGVKD. J was trimmed by 5 bases and V by 7 bases; bases with no gene match: 4. The CDR3 sequence is CAITTGLDNEQFF. In nucleotides, the CDR3 is TGTGCCATCACTACGGGACTAGACAATGAGCAGTTCTTC.

In its sample, this clone was seen a few times. The chain combines TRBV30 with TRBJ1-1; a possible D gene is TRBD1 (6 bases). V gave up 1 base and J gave up 1 base, with 10 bases separating them. This CDR3 region has 14 residues. Per germline, CDR1 GTSNPN and CDR2 SVGIG (reference sequence). Here the CDR3 reads CAWSAMTGNTEAFF. The CDR3 region has the DNA TGTGCCTGGAGTGCCATGACAGGGAACACTGAAGCTTTCTTT.

The rearrangement joins TRBV19 to TRBJ1-5; D is unclear. Per the germline V gene, CDR1 is LNHDA and CDR2 is SQIVND (reference sequence). V dropped 7 bases and J dropped 0 bases, with 13 bases sitting between them. The CDR3 has 15 residues. In nucleotides, the CDR3 is TGTGCCAGTATAGAACGAGCTTATAGCAATCAGCCCCAGCATTTT. It yields the protein CASIERAYSNQPQHF.

The chain links TRBV28 to TRBJ1-5; TRBD1 aligns across 10 bases. Unmatched junction bases numbered 12, after V lost 6 bases and J lost 4 bases. The CDR3 covers 17 residues. Germline CDR1 is MDHEN and CDR2 is SYDVKM. The CDR3 sequence is CASSKGSGTGDNQPQHF. The CDR3, as DNA: TGTGCCAGCAGCAAGGGATCCGGGACAGGGGATAATCAGCCCCAGCATTTT.

J is TRBJ2-1 and V is TRBV11-2, with 11 bases identical to TRBD2. V shed 3 bases and J 5 bases; nucleotides not matched to a gene: 6. The CDR3 consists of 16 residues. Germline lookup yields CDR1 SGHAT and CDR2 FQNNGV. The CDR3 DNA reads TGTGCCAGCAGCTTCAGGACTAGCGGGCTTGACAATGAGCAGTTCTTC. This encodes CASSFRTSGLDNEQFF.

This chain joins TRBV7-9 and TRBJ2-3, with 7 bases that match TRBD1. Germline CDR1 and CDR2: SEHNR and FQNEAQ (reference sequence). Losses at the gene ends were 5 bases for V and 2 bases for J; bases not matched to a gene: 7. The CDR3 runs to 15 residues. The DNA for the CDR3 is TGTGCCAGCAGCACTGGACAGGTGGCCACAGATACGCAGTATTTT. This translates into CASSTGQVATDTQYF.

The V call is TRBV7-9, the J call TRBJ2-5; 7 bases fit TRBD2. The V gene's germline CDR1 is SEHNR and CDR2 FQNEAQ (reference sequence). The junction had 8 bases not matched to a gene; V was cut back by 2 bases and J by 8 bases. The CDR3 loop spans 14 amino acids. Here the CDR3 reads CASSLLAGGRTQYF. CDR3 in DNA: TGTGCCAGCAGCTTATTAGCCGGGGGGAGAACCCAGTACTTC.

This clone appeared a few times. CDR3 in DNA: TGTGCCAGCAGTTCTAACAGGGTTGAGCAGTACTTC. Translating it yields CASSSNRVEQYF. The chain employs TRBV11-2 and TRBJ2-7; D possibly corresponds to TRBD1 (6 bases). The V gene's germline CDR1 is SGHAT and CDR2 FQNNGV. The CDR3 is 12 residues long. V lost 6 bases to trimming and J lost 7 bases, with 13 bases between them.

The chain recombines TRBV6-6 with TRBJ2-2, with TRBD1 matching over 9 bases. CDR1 is MNHNY and CDR2 is SVGAGI in the germline V gene (reference sequence). The CDR3 totals 14 residues. Trimming at V came to 10 bases and at J to 5 bases, leaving 8 bases not matched to a gene. The CDR3 nucleotides are TGTGCCACCGCCGGGACAGGGACAACCGGGGAGCTGTTTTTT. Protein: CATAGTGTTGELFF.

This chain uses TRBV4-2 with TRBJ2-3; TRBD2 matches at 9 bases. Germline V gene data show CDR1 as LGHNA and CDR2 as YNFKEQ. The CDR3 runs to 18 residues. The trim removed 3 bases at V and 0 bases at J, leaving 10 bases unmatched. The CDR3 DNA is TGTGCCAGCAGCCAGATCAGGAGAGCGGGAGGCAGCACAGATACGCAGTATTTT. Its protein product is CASSQIRRAGGSTDTQYF.

This chain's CDR3 is CASSPDWAYNEQFF. The CDR3, as DNA: TGTGCCAGCAGCCCTGACTGGGCCTACAATGAGCAGTTCTTC. The rearrangement uses TRBV5-6 and TRBJ2-1; D gene unclear. The germline V gene encodes CDR1 SGHDT and CDR2 YYEEEE. V was pared by 4 bases and J by 2 bases, with 10 bases between. The CDR3 runs 14 residues.

V and J are TRBV27 and TRBJ2-1; D call uncertain. In germline, CDR1 is MNHEY, CDR2 SMNVEV (reference sequence). This CDR3 has 14 amino acids. Between the trimmed V and J ends, which lost 5 bases and 7 bases, there was a span of 15 bases. The DNA for the CDR3 is TGTGCCAGCAGTAGGAGCAGCCCTTGGAATGAGCAGTTCTTC. Residues: CASSRSSPWNEQFF.

CDR3 region: CASSFGTGKGYEQYF. CDR3 coding DNA: TGTGCCAGCAGCTTTGGGACAGGAAAAGGCTACGAGCAGTACTTC. The J gene is TRBJ2-7, the V gene TRBV5-4; 8 nucleotides match TRBD1. Per the germline V gene, CDR1 is SGHNT and CDR2 is YYREEE (reference sequence). CDR3 length: 15 residues. With 2 bases clipped from V and 3 bases from J, the junction kept 7 bases outside the gene matches.